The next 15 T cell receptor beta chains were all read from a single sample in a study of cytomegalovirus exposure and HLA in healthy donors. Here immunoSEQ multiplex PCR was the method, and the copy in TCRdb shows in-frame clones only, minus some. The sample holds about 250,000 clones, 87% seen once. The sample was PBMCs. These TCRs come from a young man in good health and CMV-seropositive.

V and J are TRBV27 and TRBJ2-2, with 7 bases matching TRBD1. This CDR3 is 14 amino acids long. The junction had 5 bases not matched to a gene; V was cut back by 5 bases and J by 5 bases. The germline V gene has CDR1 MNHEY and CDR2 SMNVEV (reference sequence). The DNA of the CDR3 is TGTGCCAGCAGTCGGGCAGGGGGAACCGGGGAGCTGTTTTTT. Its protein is CASSRAGGTGELFF.

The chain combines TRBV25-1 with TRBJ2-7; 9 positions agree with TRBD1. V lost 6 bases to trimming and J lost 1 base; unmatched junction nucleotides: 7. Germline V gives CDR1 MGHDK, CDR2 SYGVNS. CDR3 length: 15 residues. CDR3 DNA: TGTGCCAGCAGACCCCCCGGGACAGGGTCCTACGAGCAGTACTTC. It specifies CASRPPGTGSYEQYF.

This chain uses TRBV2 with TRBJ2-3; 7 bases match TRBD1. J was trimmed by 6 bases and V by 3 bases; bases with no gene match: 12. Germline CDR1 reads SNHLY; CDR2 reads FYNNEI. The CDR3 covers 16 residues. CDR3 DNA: TGTGCCAGCAGTGACGCCCTTAAGGGGGCGGGTGATACGCAGTATTTT. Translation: CASSDALKGAGDTQYF.

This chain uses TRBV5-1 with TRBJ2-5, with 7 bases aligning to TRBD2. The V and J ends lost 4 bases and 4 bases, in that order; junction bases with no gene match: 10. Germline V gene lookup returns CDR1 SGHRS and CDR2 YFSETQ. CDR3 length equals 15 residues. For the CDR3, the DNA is TGCGCCAGCAGCGGCAGCTCCGGGGAGGGAGAGACCCAGTACTTC. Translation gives CASSGSSGEGETQYF.

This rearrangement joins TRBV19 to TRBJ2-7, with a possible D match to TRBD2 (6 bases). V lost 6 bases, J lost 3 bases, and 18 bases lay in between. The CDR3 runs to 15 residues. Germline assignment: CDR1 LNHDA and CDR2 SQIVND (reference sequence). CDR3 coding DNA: TGTGCCAGTAGCCTAAGACTAGTACAAGGCTACGAGCAGTACTTC. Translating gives CASSLRLVQGYEQYF.

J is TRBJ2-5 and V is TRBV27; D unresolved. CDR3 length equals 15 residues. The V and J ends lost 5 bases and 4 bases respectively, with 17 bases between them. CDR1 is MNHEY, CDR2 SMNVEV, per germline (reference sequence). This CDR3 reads CASSLRRRGVETQYF. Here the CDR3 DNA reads TGTGCCAGCAGTCTCCGCCGAAGAGGTGTAGAGACCCAGTACTTC.

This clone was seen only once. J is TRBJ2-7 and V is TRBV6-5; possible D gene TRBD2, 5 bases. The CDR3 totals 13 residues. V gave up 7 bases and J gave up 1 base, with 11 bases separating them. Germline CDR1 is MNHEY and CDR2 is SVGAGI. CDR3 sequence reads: CASNPPGSYEQYF. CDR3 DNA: TGTGCCAGCAATCCCCCGGGATCCTACGAGCAGTACTTC.

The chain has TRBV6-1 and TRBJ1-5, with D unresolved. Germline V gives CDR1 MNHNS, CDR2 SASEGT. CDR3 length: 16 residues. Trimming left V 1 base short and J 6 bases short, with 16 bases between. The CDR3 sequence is CASSEGAAARGQPQHF. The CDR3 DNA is TGTGCCAGCAGTGAAGGGGCGGCAGCTAGAGGTCAGCCCCAGCATTTT.

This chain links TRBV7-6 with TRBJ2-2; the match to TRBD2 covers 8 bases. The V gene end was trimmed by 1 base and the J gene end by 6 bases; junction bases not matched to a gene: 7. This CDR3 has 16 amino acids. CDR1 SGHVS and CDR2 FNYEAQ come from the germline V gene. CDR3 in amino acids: CASSLGGLATSGELFF. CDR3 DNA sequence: TGTGCCAGCAGCTTAGGAGGACTAGCTACTTCCGGGGAGCTGTTTTTT.

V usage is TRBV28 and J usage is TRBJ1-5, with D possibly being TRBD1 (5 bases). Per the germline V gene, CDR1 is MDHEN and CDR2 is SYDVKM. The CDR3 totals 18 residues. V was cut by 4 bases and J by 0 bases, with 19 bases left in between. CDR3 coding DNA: TGTGCCAGCAGTTACCCCCGCGGGCAGGGCAATAGCAATCAGCCCCAGCATTTT. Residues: CASSYPRGQGNSNQPQHF.

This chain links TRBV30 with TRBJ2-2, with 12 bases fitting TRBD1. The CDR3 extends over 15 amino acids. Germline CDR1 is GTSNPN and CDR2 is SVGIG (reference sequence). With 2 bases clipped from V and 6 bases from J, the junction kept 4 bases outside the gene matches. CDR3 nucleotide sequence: TGTGCCTGGAGTCCTGGGACAGGGGGCTCCGGGGAGCTGTTTTTT. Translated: CAWSPGTGGSGELFF.

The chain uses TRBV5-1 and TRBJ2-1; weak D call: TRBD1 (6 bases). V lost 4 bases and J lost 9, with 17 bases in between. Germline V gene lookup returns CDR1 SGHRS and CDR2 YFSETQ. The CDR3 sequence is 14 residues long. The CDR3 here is CASSKGGRGGEQFF. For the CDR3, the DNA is TGCGCCAGCAGCAAAGGGGGTAGGGGTGGTGAGCAGTTCTTC.

The CDR3 DNA is TGCAGCGTCCAAAGGGGAGGTACGGTCTATGGCTACACCTTC. Its translation is CSVQRGGTVYGYTF. The gene calls are TRBV29-1 and TRBJ1-2, with a tentative D call TRBD1 (5 bases). The CDR3 sequence is 14 residues long. The V and J ends lost 6 bases and 4 bases respectively, with 18 bases between them. CDR1 is SQVTM and CDR2 is ANQGSEA in the germline V gene. Filled out from reference TRBV29-1 and TRBJ1-2, the complete variable domain reads SAVISQKPSRDICQRGTSLTIQCQVDSQVTMMFWYRQQPGQSLTLIATANQGSEATYESGFVIDKFPISRPNLTFSTLTVSNMSPEDSSIYLCSVQRGGTVYGYTFGSGTRLTVV.

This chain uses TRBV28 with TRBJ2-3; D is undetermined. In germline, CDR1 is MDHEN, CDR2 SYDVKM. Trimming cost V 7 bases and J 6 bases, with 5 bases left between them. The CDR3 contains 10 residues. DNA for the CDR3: TGTGCCAGCAAAGGGGATACGCAGTATTTT. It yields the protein CASKGDTQYF.

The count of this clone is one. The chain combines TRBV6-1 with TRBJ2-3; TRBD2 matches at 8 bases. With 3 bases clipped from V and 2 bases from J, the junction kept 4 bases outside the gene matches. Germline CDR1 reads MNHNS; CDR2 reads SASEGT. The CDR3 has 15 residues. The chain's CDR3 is CASSDLAGSTDTQYF. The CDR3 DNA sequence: TGTGCCAGCAGTGACCTAGCGGGTTCCACAGATACGCAGTATTTT.